The T cell receptor (beta chain) under discussion was sequenced for a study of T-cell memory formation after mild COVID-19 (dated by TCRdb to the early 2020s). For the study in its entirety: TCR sequence clusters from the two donors were found to be largely donor specific. T-cell clones expanding and contracting after mild COVID-19 in a couple of donors were tracked by longitudinal TCRalpha and TCRbeta repertoire sequencing. Two young, previously healthy adult volunteers, one female and one male, were included in the cohort. The paper's findings and limits, for the study overall: SARS-CoV-2 specificity of the second-wave clones peaking on day 37 was not confirmed. Contracting CD4+ clones were located mainly in the CM and EM memory subsets, whereas CD8+ clones were found to be enriched in EMRA. Only a couple of mild cases were covered by the study, and larger cohorts that include severe cases with pre-infection samples were considered necessary. From day 15 to 85, contracting clones showed balanced CD4/CD8 phenotypes, whereas a second wave of clones that expanded from day 15 to 37 leaned towards CD4+. Some responding clones were detected in pre-infection memory, which suggested that pre-existing cross-reactive memory T cells had joined the SARS-CoV-2 response.

The germline V gene sets CDR1 to SGHRS and CDR2 to YFSETQ. Cut back by 2 bases and 3 bases, the V and J ends lie 15 bases apart. Spanning cysteine to phenylalanine, the CDR3 consists of 15 amino acids. Just the 45-base CDR3 DNA is kept, in frame starting at base 1. This clonotype was seen ten or more times. The clone's antigen remains unknown. No much larger clone is present one base from it, and per-base qualities are unavailable. Ficoll-Paque density gradient centrifugation was the method used to isolate PBMCs. TCRdb shows the sequencer as Illumina NovaSeq 6000. TCRalpha and TCRbeta cDNA libraries were constructed by 5'RACE with constant-segment primers, with sample barcodes and unique molecular identifiers being introduced. Trizol reagent was used to extract RNA from every sample. Library amplification was performed in two PCR steps, and a second sample barcode and Illumina TruSeq adapters were introduced in the second step. Sequencing of the libraries was done on an Illumina NovaSeq, producing 2 x 150 bp paired-end reads. As for the authors' bioinformatics: Reads were demultiplexed and collapsed into UMI-guided consensus sequences with migec v1.2.7. Using mixcr v2.1.11, UMI consensuses were aligned to TRA and TRB V and J templates and then assembled into clonotypes. A clonotype was counted as expanded or contracted only when both edgeR and NoisET called the clonotype significant, with the noise models trained on biological replicates. For edgeR calls, the thresholds were a false discovery rate-adjusted p below 0.01 and a log2 fold-change of 1. As an exploratory analysis of dynamics, max-normalized trajectories of the 1000 most abundant clonotypes were examined by PCA with hierarchical clustering. Separately sequenced CD4+ and CD8+ repertoires were used to assign a CD4 or CD8 phenotype to each responding clone. Using fastp trimming at Q25 and MiXCR clonotype assembly, TCRdb reanalyzed the public sequencing data and kept in-frame beta chains. Each CDR3 protein appears once, grouped with its most common genes and DNA. The V and J calls come from TCRdb's annotation, not from the publication. This sample gives just over 400,000 distinct CDR3 sequences in total; about a quarter of them show up just once. Roughly 13% of the sample lies in the top ten.

The source material was PBMCs or a T cell subset sorted from them (not recorded which). The chain couples TRBV5-1 to TRBJ2-7, with the D call perhaps TRBD1 or TRBD2, as 5 bases match in each case. This clonotype was obtained from an adult woman who had mild COVID-19 (a few samples of this study predate the infection). The sample titles of this study are shuffled in the database, so cell type and time point are left out; the donor was told from shared clones. The nucleotide sequence is given as TGCGCCAGCAGCTTACGGGACGGCCGACTCTACGAGCAGTACTTC. The translation is CASSLRDGRLYEQYF.